The clone carrying this T cell receptor beta chain appeared once. The antigen remains undetermined. Per sample, around 0.55 micrograms of biopsy DNA were TCRB immunosequenced. Only in-frame clones appear in the TCRdb table, and some are missing; sequencing was by immunoSEQ multiplex PCR. This table has some 16,000 clones, approximately 80% appearing once. This sample stems from a study of T cell repertoires in ileal Crohn's disease. Findings and limits, study-wide: Compared with non-smokers, active smokers at surgery showed more clonal expansions. Clonality above 26.8% at surgery always came with endoscopic recurrence. Compared with CD4 T cells, sorted CD8 cells carried more expanded clones.

This CDR3 is 16 amino acids long. Germline CDR1 and CDR2: MDHEN and SYDVKM. V was cut by 1 base and J by 4 bases, with 14 bases left in between. This TCR came from an adult with Crohn's disease. The chain combines TRBV28 with TRBJ1-3, with a possible D match to TRBD1 (5 bases). Sequenced: ileal tissue. The CDR3 DNA is TGTGCCAGCAGTTTATTGGGGCCTCAGGCGGGAAACACCATATATTTT. It is translated as CASSLLGPQAGNTIYF. The variable domain in full, with the rest retrieved from reference TRBV28 and TRBJ1-3, is DVKVTQSSRYLVKRTGEKVFLECVQDMDHENMFWYRQDPGLGLRLIYFSYDVKMKEKGDIPEGYSVSREKKERFSLILESASTNQTSMYLCASSLLGPQAGNTIYFGEGSWLTVV.